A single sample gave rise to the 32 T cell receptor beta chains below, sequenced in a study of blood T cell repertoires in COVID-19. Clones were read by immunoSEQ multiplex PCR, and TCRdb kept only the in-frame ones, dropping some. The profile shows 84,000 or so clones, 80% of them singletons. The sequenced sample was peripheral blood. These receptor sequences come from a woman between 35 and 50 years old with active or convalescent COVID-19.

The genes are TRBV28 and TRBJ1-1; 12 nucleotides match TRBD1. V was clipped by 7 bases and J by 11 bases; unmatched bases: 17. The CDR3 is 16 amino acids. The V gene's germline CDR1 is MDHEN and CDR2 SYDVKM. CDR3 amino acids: CASTPGDRGLSEKAFF. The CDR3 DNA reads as TGTGCCAGCACCCCAGGGGACAGGGGGCTATCAGAGAAGGCTTTCTTT.

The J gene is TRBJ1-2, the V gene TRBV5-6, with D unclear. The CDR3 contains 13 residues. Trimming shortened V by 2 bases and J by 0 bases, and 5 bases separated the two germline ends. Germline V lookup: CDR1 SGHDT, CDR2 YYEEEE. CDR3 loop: CASSFQANYGYTF. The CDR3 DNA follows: TGTGCCAGCAGCTTTCAGGCTAACTATGGCTACACCTTC. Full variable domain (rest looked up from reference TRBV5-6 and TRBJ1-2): DAGVTQSPTHLIKTRGQQVTLRCSPKSGHDTVSWYQQALGQGPQFIFQYYEEEERQRGNFPDRFSGHQFPNYSSELNVNALLLGDSALYLCASSFQANYGYTFGSGTRLTVV.

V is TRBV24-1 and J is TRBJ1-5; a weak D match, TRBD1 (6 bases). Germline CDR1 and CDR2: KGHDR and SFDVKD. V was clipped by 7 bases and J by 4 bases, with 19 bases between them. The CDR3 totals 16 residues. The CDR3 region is CATSSGGATGNQPQHF. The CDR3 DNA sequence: TGTGCCACCAGCAGCGGGGGGGCTACGGGGAATCAGCCCCAGCATTTT.

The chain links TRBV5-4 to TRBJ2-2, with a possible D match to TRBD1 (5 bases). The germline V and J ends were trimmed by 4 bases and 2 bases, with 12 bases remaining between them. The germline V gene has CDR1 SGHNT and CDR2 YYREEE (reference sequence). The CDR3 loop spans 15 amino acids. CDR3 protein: CASSRIDSNTGELFF. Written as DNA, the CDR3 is TGTGCCAGCAGCAGGATAGACAGCAACACCGGGGAGCTGTTTTTT.

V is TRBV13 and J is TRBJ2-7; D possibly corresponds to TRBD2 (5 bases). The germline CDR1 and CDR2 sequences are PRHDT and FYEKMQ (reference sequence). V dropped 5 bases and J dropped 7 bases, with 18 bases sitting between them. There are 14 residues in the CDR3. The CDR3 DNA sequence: TGTGCCAGCAGCCCCGGACTCGTGAGCCCTGAGCAGTACTTC. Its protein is CASSPGLVSPEQYF.

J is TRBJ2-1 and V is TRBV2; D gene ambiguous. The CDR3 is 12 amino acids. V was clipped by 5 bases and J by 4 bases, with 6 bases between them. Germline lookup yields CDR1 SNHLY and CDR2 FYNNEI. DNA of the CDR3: TGTGCCAGCAGTTTTACATACAATGAGCAGTTCTTC. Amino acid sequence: CASSFTYNEQFF.

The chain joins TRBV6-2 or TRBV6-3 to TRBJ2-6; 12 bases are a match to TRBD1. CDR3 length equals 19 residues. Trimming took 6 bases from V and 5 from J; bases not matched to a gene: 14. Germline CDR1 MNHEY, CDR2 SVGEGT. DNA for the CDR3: TGTGCCAGCAGCCACAATGCCGGGACAGGGGGCATCTGGGCCAACGTCCTGACTTTC. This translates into CASSHNAGTGGIWANVLTF.

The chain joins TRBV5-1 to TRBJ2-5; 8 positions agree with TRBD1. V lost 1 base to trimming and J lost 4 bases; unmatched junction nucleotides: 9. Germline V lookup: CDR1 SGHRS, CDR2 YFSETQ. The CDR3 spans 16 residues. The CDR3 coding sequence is TGCGCCAGCAGCTTGCCGACAGGGGCAAAGGGAGAGACCCAGTACTTC. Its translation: CASSLPTGAKGETQYF. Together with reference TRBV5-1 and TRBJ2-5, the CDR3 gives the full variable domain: KAGVTQTPRYLIKTRGQQVTLSCSPISGHRSVSWYQQTPGQGLQFLFEYFSETQRNKGNFPGRFSGRQFSNSRSEMNVSTLELGDSALYLCASSLPTGAKGETQYFGPGTRLLVL.

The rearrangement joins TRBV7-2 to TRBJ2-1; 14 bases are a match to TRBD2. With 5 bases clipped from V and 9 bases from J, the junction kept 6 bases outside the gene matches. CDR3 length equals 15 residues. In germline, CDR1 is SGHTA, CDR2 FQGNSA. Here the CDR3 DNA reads TGTGCCAGCAGCCTGGGACTAGCGGGAGTAGGTGAGCAGTTCTTC. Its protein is CASSLGLAGVGEQFF.

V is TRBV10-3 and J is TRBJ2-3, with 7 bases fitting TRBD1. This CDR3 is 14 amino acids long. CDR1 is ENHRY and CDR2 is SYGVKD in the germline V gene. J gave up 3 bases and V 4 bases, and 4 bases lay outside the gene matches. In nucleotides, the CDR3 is TGTGCCATCAGTGTCGGGGACAGAACAGATACGCAGTATTTT. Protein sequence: CAISVGDRTDTQYF.

The CDR3 reads CAISTGGDTGELFF. CDR3 in DNA: TGTGCCATCTCCACAGGGGGGGACACCGGGGAGCTGTTTTTT. This chain links TRBV5-4 with TRBJ2-2, with D possibly TRBD1 on 8 matching bases. Trimming removed 9 bases at V and 3 bases at J, with 15 bases between. Germline V CDR1 and CDR2: SGHNT, YYREEE (reference sequence). The CDR3 length is 14 residues.

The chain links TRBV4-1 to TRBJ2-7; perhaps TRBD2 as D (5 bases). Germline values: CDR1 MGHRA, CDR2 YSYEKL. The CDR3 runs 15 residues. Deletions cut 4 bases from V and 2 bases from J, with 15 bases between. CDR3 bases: TGCGCCAGCAGCCGAAATCGGGGTAGAACCTACGAGCAGTACTTC. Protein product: CASSRNRGRTYEQYF.

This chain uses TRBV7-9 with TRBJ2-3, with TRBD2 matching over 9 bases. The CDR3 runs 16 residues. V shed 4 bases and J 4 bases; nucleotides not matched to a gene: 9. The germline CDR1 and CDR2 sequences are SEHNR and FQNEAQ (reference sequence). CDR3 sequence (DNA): TGTGCCAGCAGCTCCGAGCGGGGGGCCGGGGCAGATACGCAGTATTTT. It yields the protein CASSSERGAGADTQYF.

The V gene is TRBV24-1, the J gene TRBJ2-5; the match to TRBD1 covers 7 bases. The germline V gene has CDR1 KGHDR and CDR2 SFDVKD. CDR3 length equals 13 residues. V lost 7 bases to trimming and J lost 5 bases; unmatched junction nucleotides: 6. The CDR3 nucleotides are TGTGCCACCAGCCTCGGGACAGAGGAGACCCAGTACTTC. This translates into CATSLGTEETQYF.

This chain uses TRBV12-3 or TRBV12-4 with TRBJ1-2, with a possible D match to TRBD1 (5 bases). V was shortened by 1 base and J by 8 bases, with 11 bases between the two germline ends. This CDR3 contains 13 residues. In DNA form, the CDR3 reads TGTGCCAGCAGTTTAGGGGGGAGGGCAGGCTACACCTTC. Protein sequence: CASSLGGRAGYTF.

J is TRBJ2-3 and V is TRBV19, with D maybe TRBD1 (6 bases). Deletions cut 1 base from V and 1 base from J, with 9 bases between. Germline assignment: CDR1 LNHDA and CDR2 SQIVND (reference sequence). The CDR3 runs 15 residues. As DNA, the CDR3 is TGTGCCAGTAGTATAGGGGCAGGGGGCACAGATACGCAGTATTTT. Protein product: CASSIGAGGTDTQYF.

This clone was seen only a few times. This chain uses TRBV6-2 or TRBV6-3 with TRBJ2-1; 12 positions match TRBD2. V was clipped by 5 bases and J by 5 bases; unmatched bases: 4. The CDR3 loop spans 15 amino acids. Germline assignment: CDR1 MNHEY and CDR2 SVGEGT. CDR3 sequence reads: CASSQTSGGNNEQFF. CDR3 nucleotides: TGTGCCAGCAGTCAGACTAGCGGGGGAAACAATGAGCAGTTCTTC.

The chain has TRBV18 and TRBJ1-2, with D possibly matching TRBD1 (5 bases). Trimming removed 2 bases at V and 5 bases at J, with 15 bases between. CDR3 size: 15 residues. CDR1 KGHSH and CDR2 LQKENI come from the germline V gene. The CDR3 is CASSPSDIIGYGYTF. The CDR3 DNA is TGTGCCAGCTCACCATCGGACATAATAGGGTATGGCTACACCTTC.

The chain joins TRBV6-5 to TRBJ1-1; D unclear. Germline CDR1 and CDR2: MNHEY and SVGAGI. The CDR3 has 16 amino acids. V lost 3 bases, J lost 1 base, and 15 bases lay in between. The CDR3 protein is CASSYERLFRNTEAFF. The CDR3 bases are TGTGCCAGCAGTTATGAGCGACTGTTTAGGAACACTGAAGCTTTCTTT.

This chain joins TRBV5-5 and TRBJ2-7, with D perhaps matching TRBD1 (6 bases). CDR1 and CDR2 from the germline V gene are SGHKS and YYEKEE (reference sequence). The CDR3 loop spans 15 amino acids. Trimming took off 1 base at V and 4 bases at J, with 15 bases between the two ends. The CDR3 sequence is CASSLTFPGAYEQYF. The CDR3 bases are TGTGCCAGCAGCTTGACTTTTCCAGGGGCATACGAGCAGTACTTC.

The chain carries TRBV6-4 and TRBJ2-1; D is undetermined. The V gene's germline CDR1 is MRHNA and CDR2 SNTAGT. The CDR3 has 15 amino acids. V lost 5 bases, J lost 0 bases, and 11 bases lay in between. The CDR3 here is CASSRARHSYNEQFF. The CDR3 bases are TGTGCCAGCAGTAGAGCGCGTCACTCCTACAATGAGCAGTTCTTC.

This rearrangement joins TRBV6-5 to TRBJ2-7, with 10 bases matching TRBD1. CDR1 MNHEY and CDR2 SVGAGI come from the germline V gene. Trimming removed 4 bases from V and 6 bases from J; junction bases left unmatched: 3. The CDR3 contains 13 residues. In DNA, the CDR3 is TGTGCCAGCAGTTTCGACAGGGGGCGCGAGCAGTACTTC. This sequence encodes CASSFDRGREQYF.

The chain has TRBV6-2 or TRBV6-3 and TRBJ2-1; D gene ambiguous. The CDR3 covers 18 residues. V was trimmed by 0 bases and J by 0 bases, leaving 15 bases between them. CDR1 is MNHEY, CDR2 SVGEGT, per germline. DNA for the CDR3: TGTGCCAGCAGTTACTCGCCTCCGACACATAGCTCCTACAATGAGCAGTTCTTC. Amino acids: CASSYSPPTHSSYNEQFF.

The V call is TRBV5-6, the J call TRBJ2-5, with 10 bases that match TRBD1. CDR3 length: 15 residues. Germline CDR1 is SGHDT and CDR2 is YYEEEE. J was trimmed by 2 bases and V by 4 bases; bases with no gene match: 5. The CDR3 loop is CASSTPGQGQETQYF. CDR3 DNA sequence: TGTGCCAGCAGCACCCCGGGACAGGGGCAAGAGACCCAGTACTTC.

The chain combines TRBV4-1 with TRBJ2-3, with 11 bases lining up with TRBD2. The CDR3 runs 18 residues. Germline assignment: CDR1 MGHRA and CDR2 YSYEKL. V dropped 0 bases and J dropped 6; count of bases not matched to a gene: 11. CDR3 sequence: CASSQDPGSGRAYDTQYF. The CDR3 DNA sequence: TGCGCCAGCAGCCAAGATCCCGGTAGCGGGAGGGCGTATGATACGCAGTATTTT.

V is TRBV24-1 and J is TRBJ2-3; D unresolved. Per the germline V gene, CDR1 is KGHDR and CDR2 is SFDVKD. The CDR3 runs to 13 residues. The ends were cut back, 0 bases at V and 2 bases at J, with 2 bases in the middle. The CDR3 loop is CATSDLYTDTQYF. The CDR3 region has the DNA TGTGCCACCAGTGATTTGTACACAGATACGCAGTATTTT.

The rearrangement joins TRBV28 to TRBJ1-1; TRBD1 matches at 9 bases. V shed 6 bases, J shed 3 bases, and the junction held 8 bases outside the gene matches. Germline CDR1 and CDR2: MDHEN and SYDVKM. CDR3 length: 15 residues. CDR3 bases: TGTGCCAGCAGGGGGACAGGGAAAGGATACACTGAAGCTTTCTTT. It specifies CASRGTGKGYTEAFF.

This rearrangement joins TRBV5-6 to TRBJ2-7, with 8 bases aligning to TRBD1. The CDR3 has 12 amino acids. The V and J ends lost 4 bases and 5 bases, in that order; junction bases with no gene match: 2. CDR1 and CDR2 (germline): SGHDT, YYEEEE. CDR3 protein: CASSPTGDEQYF. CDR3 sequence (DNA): TGTGCCAGCAGCCCGACAGGGGACGAGCAGTACTTC.

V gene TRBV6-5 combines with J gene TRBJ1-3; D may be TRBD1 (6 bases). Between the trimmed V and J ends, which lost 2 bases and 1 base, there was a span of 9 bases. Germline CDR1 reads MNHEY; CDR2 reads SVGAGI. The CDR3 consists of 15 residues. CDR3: CASSYVQGSGNTIYF. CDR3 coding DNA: TGTGCCAGCAGTTACGTACAGGGATCTGGAAACACCATATATTTT.

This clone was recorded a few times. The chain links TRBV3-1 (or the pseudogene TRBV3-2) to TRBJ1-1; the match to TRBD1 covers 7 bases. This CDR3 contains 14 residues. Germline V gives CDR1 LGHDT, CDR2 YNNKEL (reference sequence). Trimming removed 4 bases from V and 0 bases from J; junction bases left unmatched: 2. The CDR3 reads CASSRTGMNTEAFF. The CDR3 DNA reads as TGTGCCAGCAGCCGGACAGGAATGAACACTGAAGCTTTCTTT.

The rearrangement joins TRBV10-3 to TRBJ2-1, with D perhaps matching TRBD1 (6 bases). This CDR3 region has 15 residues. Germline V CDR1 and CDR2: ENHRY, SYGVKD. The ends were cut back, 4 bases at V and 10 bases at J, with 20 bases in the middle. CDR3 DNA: TGTGCCATCAGTGGCGGAGTTGAGGGACAAACCGAGCAGTTCTTC. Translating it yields CAISGGVEGQTEQFF.

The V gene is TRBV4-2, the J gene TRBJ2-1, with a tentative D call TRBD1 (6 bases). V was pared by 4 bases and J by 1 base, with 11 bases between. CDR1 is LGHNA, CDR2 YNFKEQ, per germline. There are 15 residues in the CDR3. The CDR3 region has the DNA TGTGCCAGCAGCCCCACGGGACATTCCTACAATGAGCAGTTCTTC. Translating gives CASSPTGHSYNEQFF.